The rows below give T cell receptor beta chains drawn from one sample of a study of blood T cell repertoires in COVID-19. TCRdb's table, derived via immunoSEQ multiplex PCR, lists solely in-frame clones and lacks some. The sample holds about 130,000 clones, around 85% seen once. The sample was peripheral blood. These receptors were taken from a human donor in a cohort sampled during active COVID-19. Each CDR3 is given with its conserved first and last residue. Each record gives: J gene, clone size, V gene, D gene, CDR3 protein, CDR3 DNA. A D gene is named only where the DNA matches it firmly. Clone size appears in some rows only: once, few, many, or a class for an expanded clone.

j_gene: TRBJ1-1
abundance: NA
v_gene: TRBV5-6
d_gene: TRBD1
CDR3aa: CASSLLVGGNTEAFF
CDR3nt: TGTGCCAGCAGCTTGCTAGTAGGGGGCAACACTGAAGCTTTCTTT

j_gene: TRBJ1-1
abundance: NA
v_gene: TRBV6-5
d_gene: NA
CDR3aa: CASSYFGQPNTEAFF
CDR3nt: TGTGCCAGCAGTTACTTCGGACAGCCGAACACTGAAGCTTTCTTT

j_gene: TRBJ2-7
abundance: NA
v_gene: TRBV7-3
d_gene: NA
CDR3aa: CASSLTGTDPYEQYF
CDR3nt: TGTGCCAGCAGCTTAACCGGGACTGACCCCTACGAGCAGTACTTC

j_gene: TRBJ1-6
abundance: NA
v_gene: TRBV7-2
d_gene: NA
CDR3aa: CASSPGTSALHF
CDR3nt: TGTGCCAGCAGCCCCGGGACATCGGCCCTCCACTTT

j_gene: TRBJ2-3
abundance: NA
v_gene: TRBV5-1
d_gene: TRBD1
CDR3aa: CASSSGQVTDTQYF
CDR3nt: TGCGCCAGCAGCTCGGGACAGGTCACAGATACGCAGTATTTT

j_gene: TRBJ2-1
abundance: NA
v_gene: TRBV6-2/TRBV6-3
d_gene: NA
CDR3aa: CASSTLAASAYNEQFF
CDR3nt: TGTGCCAGCAGTACCTTAGCGGCCAGCGCCTACAATGAGCAGTTCTTC

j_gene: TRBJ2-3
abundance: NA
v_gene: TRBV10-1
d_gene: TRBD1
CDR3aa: CASSEDTGADTQYF
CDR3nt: TGCGCCAGCAGTGAGGATACAGGGGCAGATACGCAGTATTTT

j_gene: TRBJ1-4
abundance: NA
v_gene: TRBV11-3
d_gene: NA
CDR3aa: CASSLNNEKLFF
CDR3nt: TGTGCCAGCAGCCTTAATAATGAAAAACTGTTTTTT

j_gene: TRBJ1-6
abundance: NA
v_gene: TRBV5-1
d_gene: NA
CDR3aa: CASSLDGGSPLHF
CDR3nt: TGCGCCAGCAGCTTGGATGGCGGCTCACCCCTCCACTTT

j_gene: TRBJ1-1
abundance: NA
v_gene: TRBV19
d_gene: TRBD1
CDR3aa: CASRRQGGSMNTEAFF
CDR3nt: TGTGCCAGCAGACGACAGGGGGGGTCAATGAACACTGAAGCTTTCTTT

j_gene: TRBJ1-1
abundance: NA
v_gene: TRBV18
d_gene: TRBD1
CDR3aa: CASSPGQGNTEAFF
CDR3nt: TGTGCCAGCTCACCGGGACAGGGGAACACTGAAGCTTTCTTT

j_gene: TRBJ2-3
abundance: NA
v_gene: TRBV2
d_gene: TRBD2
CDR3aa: CASNSGSLSSTDTQYF
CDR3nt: TGTGCCAGCAATAGCGGGAGCCTTAGTAGCACAGATACGCAGTATTTT

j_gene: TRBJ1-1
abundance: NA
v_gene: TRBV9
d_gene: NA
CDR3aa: CASSAEMNTEAFF
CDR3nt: TGTGCCAGCAGCGCCGAGATGAACACTGAAGCTTTCTTT

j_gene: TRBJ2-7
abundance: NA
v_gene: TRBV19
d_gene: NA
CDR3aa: CASSMKAETSYEQYF
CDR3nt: TGTGCCAGTAGTATGAAGGCGGAGACCTCCTACGAGCAGTACTTC

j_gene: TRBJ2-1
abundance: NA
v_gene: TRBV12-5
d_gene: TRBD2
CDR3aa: CASLQGLAGDEQFF
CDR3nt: TGTGCTAGTCTCCAGGGACTAGCGGGCGATGAGCAGTTCTTC

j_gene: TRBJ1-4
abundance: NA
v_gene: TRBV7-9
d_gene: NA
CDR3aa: CASSLAERGINEKLFF
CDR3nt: TGTGCCAGCAGCTTAGCGGAACGGGGAATTAATGAAAAACTGTTTTTT

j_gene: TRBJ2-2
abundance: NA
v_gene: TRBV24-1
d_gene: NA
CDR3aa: CATSALWTDTGELFF
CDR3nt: TGTGCCACCAGTGCCCTATGGACAGACACCGGGGAGCTGTTTTTT

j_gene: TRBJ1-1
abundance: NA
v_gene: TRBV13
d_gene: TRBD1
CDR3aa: CASSLTGGAFF
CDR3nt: TGTGCCAGCAGCTTGACAGGGGGGGCTTTCTTT

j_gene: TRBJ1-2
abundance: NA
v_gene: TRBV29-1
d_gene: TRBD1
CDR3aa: CSVEDLRGPPTFYGYTF
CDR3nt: TGCAGCGTTGAAGATCTAAGGGGGCCCCCGACTTTCTATGGCTACACCTTC

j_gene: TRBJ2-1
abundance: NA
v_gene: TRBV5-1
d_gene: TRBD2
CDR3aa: CASRSSGAYNEQFF
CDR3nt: TGCGCCAGCCGGTCTAGCGGGGCTTACAATGAGCAGTTCTTC

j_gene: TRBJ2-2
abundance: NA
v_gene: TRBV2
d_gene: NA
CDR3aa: CASSVENTGELFF
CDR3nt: TGTGCCAGCAGTGTAGAGAACACCGGGGAGCTGTTTTTT

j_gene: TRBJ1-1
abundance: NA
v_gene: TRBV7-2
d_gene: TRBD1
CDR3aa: CASSQRRGRTEAFF
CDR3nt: TGTGCCAGCAGCCAACGCAGGGGGCGGACTGAAGCTTTCTTT

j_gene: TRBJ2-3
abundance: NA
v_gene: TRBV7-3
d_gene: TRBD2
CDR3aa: CASSLVAGEITDTQYF
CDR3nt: TGTGCCAGCAGCTTAGTAGCGGGGGAGATCACAGATACGCAGTATTTT

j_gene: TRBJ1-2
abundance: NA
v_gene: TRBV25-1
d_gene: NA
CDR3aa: CASSESDSYGYTF
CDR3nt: TGTGCCAGCAGTGAATCCGACAGCTATGGCTACACCTTC

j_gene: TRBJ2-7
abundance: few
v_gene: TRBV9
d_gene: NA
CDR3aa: CASSVAGSTYEQYF
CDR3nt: TGTGCCAGCAGCGTAGCTGGCAGTACCTACGAGCAGTACTTC

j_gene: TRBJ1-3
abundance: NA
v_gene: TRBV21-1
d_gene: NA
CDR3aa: CASSTTGSLVGNTIYF
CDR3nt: TGTGCCAGCAGCACCACAGGGAGCTTGGTTGGAAACACCATATATTTT

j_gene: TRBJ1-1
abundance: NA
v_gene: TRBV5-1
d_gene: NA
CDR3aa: CASSLEGGRSDTEAFF
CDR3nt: TGCGCCAGCAGCTTGGAGGGGGGGCGTTCGGACACTGAAGCTTTCTTT

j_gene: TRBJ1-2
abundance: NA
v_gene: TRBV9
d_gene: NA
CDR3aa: CASSAAGQKKYGYTF
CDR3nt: TGTGCCAGCAGCGCCGCCGGACAGAAAAAATATGGCTACACCTTC

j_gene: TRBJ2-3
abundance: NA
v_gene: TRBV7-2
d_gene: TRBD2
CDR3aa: CASSVTGTSPDTQYF
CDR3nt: TGTGCCAGCAGCGTCACCGGGACTAGCCCAGATACGCAGTATTTT

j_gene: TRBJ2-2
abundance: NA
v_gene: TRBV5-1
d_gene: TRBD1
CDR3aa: CASSLRDREAGELFF
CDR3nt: TGCGCCAGCAGCCTCCGGGACAGAGAGGCCGGGGAGCTGTTTTTT

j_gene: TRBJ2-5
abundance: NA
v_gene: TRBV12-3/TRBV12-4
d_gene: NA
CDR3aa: CASSWGRGETQYF
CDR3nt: TGTGCCAGCAGTTGGGGAAGGGGGGAGACCCAGTACTTC

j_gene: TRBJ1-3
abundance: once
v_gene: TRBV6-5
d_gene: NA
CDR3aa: CASSDIGNTIYF
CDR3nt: TGTGCCAGCAGCGACATCGGAAACACCATATATTTT

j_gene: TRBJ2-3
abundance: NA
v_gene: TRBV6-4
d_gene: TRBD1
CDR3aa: CASSAMGQGTADTQYF
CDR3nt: TGTGCCAGCAGTGCCATGGGACAGGGTACCGCAGATACGCAGTATTTT